This T cell receptor beta chain is from a study of blood T cell repertoires in COVID-19. Overall study: There were acute and convalescent COVID-19 samples, and they came from the United States, Italy and Spain.

CDR1 is SGHAT and CDR2 is FQNNGV in the germline V gene. The CDR3 covers 12 residues. The V end lost 8 bases, the J end lost 8 bases, and 13 bases lay between the germline ends. Original data processing: Reference gene primer amplification yielded estimated nucleated cell counts. Method: immunoSEQ multiplex PCR; TCRdb's copy keeps in-frame clones and lacks some. D and trimming come from the DNA, and the V and J calls and clone size come from that table. This sample carries roughly 43,000 clones, approximately 82% of them seen once, and the ten largest clones take around 4.4%. This chain links TRBV11-2 with TRBJ2-1, with a weak D call TRBD2 (6 bases). This clonotype was obtained from a woman in her 70s with acute or convalescent COVID-19. The source material was peripheral blood. The DNA of the CDR3 is TGTGCCAGCCTTGGCGGGGTCGATGAGCAGTTCTTC. It yields the protein CASLGGVDEQFF.